This entry lists 10 T cell receptor beta chains sequenced from one sample in a study of T-cell reconstitution after alpha-beta-depleted transplantation in children. For TCRbeta, the library was prepared with unique molecular identifiers. MiXCR was run by TCRdb on the PCR reads, yielding one entry per CDR3 protein. The sample lists 80,000 to 95,000 distinct CDR3 sequences; approximately 8.4% were seen once. Sequences were derived from PBMCs from the stem cell graft donor, sampled from the stem cell graft. The receptors come from a human donor who donated a stem cell graft to a child with congenital amegakaryocytic thrombocytopenia.

In regard to this clonotype: This may be a read error: a much more frequent sequence differs by one nucleotide. CDR3 DNA: TGCGCCAGCAGCTTGGCAGGGCGAGAGACCCAGTACTTC. It yields the protein CASSLAGRETQYF. The chain uses TRBV5-1 and TRBJ2-5; possible D gene TRBD1, 5 bases. Per the germline V gene, CDR1 is SGHRS and CDR2 is YFSETQ. This CDR3 has 13 amino acids. The ends were cut back, 0 bases at V and 4 bases at J, with 7 bases in the middle.

This clonotype was counted ten times or more. The chain uses TRBV12-3 or TRBV12-4 and TRBJ2-3; D is unclear. The CDR3 sequence is 15 residues long. Between the trimmed V and J ends, which lost 2 bases and 4 bases, there was a span of 13 bases. CDR3 residues: CASSLHLGPSDTQYF. The CDR3 bases are TGTGCCAGCAGTTTACACCTTGGTCCCTCAGATACGCAGTATTTT.

This clonotype was observed at least ten times. The V and J genes are TRBV5-6 and TRBJ1-2; a possible D gene is TRBD1 (6 bases). Trimming shortened V by 0 bases and J by 7 bases, and 16 bases separated the two germline ends. The germline V gene has CDR1 SGHDT and CDR2 YYEEEE. This CDR3 has 15 residues. In nucleotides, the CDR3 is TGTGCCAGCAGCTTGGGGGTCAGGGGCTTTGGTGGCTACACCTTC. It specifies CASSLGVRGFGGYTF.

This clonotype was recorded many times. The DNA of the CDR3 is TGCAGTGCTAGAGGAACAGGAGTGAACACTGAAGCTTTCTTT. It is translated as CSARGTGVNTEAFF. This rearrangement joins TRBV20-1 to TRBJ1-1; maybe TRBD1 (5 bases). CDR3 length equals 14 residues. In germline, CDR1 is DFQATT, CDR2 SNEGSKA (reference sequence). Trimming pared 1 base from V and 0 bases from J, leaving 9 bases between.

The J gene is TRBJ2-4, the V gene TRBV10-3; maybe TRBD1 (7 bases). V was pared by 8 bases and J by 9 bases, with 14 bases between. Per the germline V gene, CDR1 is ENHRY and CDR2 is SYGVKD. This CDR3 has 12 amino acids. CDR3 sequence (DNA): TGTGCCATCTGTTCAGGGGGACTCATTCAGTACTTC. Translating gives CAICSGGLIQYF.

This clonotype came up many times. This chain joins TRBV20-1 and TRBJ2-3; 11 positions match TRBD2. CDR3 length: 15 residues. J gave up 2 bases and V 3 bases, and 4 bases lay outside the gene matches. Germline V CDR1 and CDR2: DFQATT, SNEGSKA (reference sequence). This chain's CDR3 is CSASRTSGPTDTQYF. As DNA, the CDR3 is TGCAGTGCTAGCCGGACTAGCGGGCCCACAGATACGCAGTATTTT.

This clonotype was counted ten times or more. V gene TRBV20-1 combines with J gene TRBJ2-7; D is perhaps TRBD2 (5 bases). The V end was cut by 1 base, the J end by 2 bases, with 15 bases between. This CDR3 spans 15 amino acids. Germline loops: CDR1 DFQATT, CDR2 SNEGSKA (reference sequence). CDR3 region: CSARAPLSGTYEQYF. The CDR3, as DNA: TGCAGTGCTAGAGCCCCTCTATCCGGGACCTACGAGCAGTACTTC.

This clonotype showed up many times. The rearrangement links TRBV5-1 to TRBJ2-7, with TRBD2 identical over 7 bases. The CDR3 length is 14 residues. Germline assignment: CDR1 SGHRS and CDR2 YFSETQ. With 1 base clipped from V and 3 bases from J, the junction kept 4 bases outside the gene matches. The CDR3 DNA reads as TGCGCCAGCAGCTTGAGCGGGGCCGACTACGAGCAGTACTTC. Encoded protein: CASSLSGADYEQYF.

This clonotype was observed at least ten times. The V call is TRBV18, the J call TRBJ2-5, with 7 bases lining up with TRBD2. Germline trimming cut 6 bases from V and 1 base from J; bases unmatched to any gene: 20. Germline CDR1 is KGHSH and CDR2 is LQKENI. The CDR3 is 19 amino acids. The CDR3 loop reads CASSPLRASGRTSQETQYF. The CDR3 nucleotides are TGTGCCAGCTCTCCGCTCAGGGCTAGCGGACGTACCTCCCAAGAGACCCAGTACTTC. Full variable domain (remainder filled in from reference TRBV18 and TRBJ2-5): NAGVMQNPRHLVRRRGQEARLRCSPMKGHSHVYWYRQLPEEGLKFMVYLQKENIIDESGMPKERFSAEFPKEGPSILRIQQVVRGDSAAYFCASSPLRASGRTSQETQYFGPGTRLLVL.

Many counts were recorded for this clonotype. The chain combines TRBV2 with TRBJ2-1; 10 bases fit TRBD1. Germline CDR1 SNHLY, CDR2 FYNNEI. J was trimmed by 1 base and V by 5 bases; bases with no gene match: 5. The CDR3 sequence is 16 residues long. The CDR3 protein is CASSRQGAVSYNEQFF. CDR3 in DNA: TGTGCCAGCAGTAGACAGGGGGCGGTATCCTACAATGAGCAGTTCTTC.